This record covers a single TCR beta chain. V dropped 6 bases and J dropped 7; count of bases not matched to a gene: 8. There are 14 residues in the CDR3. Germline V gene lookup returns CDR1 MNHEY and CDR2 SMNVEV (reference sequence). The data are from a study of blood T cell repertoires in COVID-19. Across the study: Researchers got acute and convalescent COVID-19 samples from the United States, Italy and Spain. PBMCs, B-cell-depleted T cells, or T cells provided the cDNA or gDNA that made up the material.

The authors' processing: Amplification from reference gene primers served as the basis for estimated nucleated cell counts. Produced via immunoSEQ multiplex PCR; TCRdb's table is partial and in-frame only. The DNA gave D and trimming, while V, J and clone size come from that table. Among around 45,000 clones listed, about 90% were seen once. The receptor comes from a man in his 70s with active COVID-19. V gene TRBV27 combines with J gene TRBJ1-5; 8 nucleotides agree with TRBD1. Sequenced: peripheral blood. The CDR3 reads CASSTGQGRQPQHF. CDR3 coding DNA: TGTGCCAGCAGCACCGGACAGGGAAGGCAGCCCCAGCATTTT.